A single sample is the source of the 13 T cell receptor beta chains below, sequenced in a study of blood T cells in healthy people across ages (dated by TCRdb to about 2015). The library was prepared using 5' RACE. TCRdb lists the instrument as Illumina HiSeq 2500. A second PCR of about 7 to 12 cycles was run with a J-beta primer mix and a sample-barcoded 5' primer. In-frame beta chains were kept once TCRdb had trimmed the public reads at Q25 with fastp and called clones with MiXCR. Rows with a matching CDR3 protein are joined into one entry that keeps the most common DNA and genes. In all, the sample holds about 1 million distinct CDR3 sequences, and 35% to 55% of those were seen once. Approximately 17% of the sample belongs to the ten largest clones. The sequencing input was blood. These TCRs come from a woman aged 55-75 years in good health.

The chain combines TRBV21-1 with TRBJ1-6; TRBD1, the table's D call, was not compared with the DNA. TRBV21-1 is listed as a pseudogene. The CDR3 sequence is 18 residues long. The CDR3 region is CASSLLGTESSYNSPLHF. CDR3 nucleotide sequence: TGTGCCAGCAGCCTCTTGGGGACGGAGAGCTCCTATAATTCACCCCTCCACTTT.

This clonotype was seen many times. The chain recombines TRBV11-1 with TRBJ2-3, with a tentative D call TRBD1 (5 bases). Trimming pared 0 bases from V and 2 bases from J, leaving 15 bases between. This CDR3 has 17 amino acids. The germline CDR1 and CDR2 sequences are SGHAT and FQDESV (reference sequence). CDR3 DNA sequence: TGTGCCAGCAGCTTAGCAGTCTTGGGGCGGCCCACAGATACGCAGTATTTT. It specifies CASSLAVLGRPTDTQYF.

CDR3 DNA: TGCGCCAGCAGCTTGATCTGGGACAGTAATTACAATGAGCAGTTCTTC. Amino acid sequence: CASSLIWDSNYNEQFF. This rearrangement joins TRBV5-1 to TRBJ2-1; 7 nucleotides line up with TRBD1. From germline, CDR1 is SGHRS and CDR2 YFSETQ. Germline trimming cut 1 base from V and 4 bases from J; bases unmatched to any gene: 8. This CDR3 comprises 16 residues.

CDR3 in DNA: TGTGCCTGGAGGTATAAGGGCGGGCTGTACAATGAGCAGTTCTTC. It codes for CAWRYKGGLYNEQFF. V is TRBV30 and J is TRBJ2-1, with a weak D call TRBD2 (5 bases). The CDR3 length is 15 residues. V gave up 3 bases and J gave up 4 bases, with 16 bases separating them. Germline values: CDR1 GTSNPN, CDR2 SVGIG (reference sequence).

This clonotype appeared a few times. The genes are TRBV5-1 and TRBJ2-1; D may be TRBD1 (5 bases). Trimming left V 0 bases short and J 4 bases short, with 11 bases between. The germline V gene has CDR1 SGHRS and CDR2 YFSETQ. This CDR3 is 15 amino acids long. CDR3 DNA sequence: TGCGCCAGCAGCTTGGCGTTTGGACAATACAATGAGCAGTTCTTC. Amino acids: CASSLAFGQYNEQFF.

J is TRBJ2-5 and V is TRBV29-1, with TRBD2 as a possible D gene (6 bases). V lost 7 bases, J lost 2 bases, and 11 bases lay in between. In germline, CDR1 is SQVTM, CDR2 ANQGSEA. This CDR3 is 12 amino acids long. CDR3: CSAVRGQETQYF. The DNA of the CDR3 is TGCAGCGCTGTACGGGGGCAAGAGACCCAGTACTTC.

V gene TRBV28 combines with J gene TRBJ2-5, with 11 bases aligning to TRBD2. V lost 6 bases, J lost 3 bases, and 6 bases stayed unmatched. The CDR3 length is 15 residues. Germline CDR1 reads MDHEN; CDR2 reads SYDVKM. CDR3 bases: TGTGCCAGCAGCCCTTTGGGACTAGCGGAAGAGACCCAGTACTTC. Amino acid sequence: CASSPLGLAEETQYF.

This clonotype was observed a handful of times. The chain recombines TRBV20-1 with TRBJ2-1; D gene unclear. The germline V and J ends were trimmed by 1 base and 10 bases, with 11 bases remaining between them. The CDR3 covers 12 residues. Germline V lookup: CDR1 DFQATT, CDR2 SNEGSKA (reference sequence). The CDR3 sequence is CSARVQLTEQFF. CDR3 nucleotides: TGCAGTGCTAGAGTACAGCTCACCGAGCAGTTCTTC.

Many counts were recorded for this clonotype. The chain couples TRBV12-3 or TRBV12-4 to TRBJ2-1; 10 bases are shared with TRBD1. The CDR3 spans 15 residues. V gave up 6 bases and J gave up 2 bases; unmatched junction bases: 4. The CDR3: CASSSGTGAYNEQFF. DNA of the CDR3: TGTGCCAGCAGCTCAGGGACAGGGGCCTACAATGAGCAGTTCTTC.

The chain couples TRBV3-1 to TRBJ1-1; the D gene is possibly TRBD1 (6 bases). V lost 2 bases and J 0 bases, leaving 7 bases between the germline ends. Germline loops: CDR1 LGHDT, CDR2 YNNKEL (reference sequence). This CDR3 spans 14 amino acids. CDR3 region: CASSQTGMNTEAFF. The CDR3 nucleotides are TGTGCCAGCAGCCAAACAGGGATGAACACTGAAGCTTTCTTT.

Points on this clonotype: This clone may be a read error of a much larger clone one base away. The gene calls are TRBV20-1 and TRBJ2-4; TRBD1 matches 8 bases. The J call is doubtful: the DNA matches TRBJ2-5 better. Germline CDR1 DFQATT, CDR2 SNEGSKA (reference sequence). The CDR3 sequence is 14 residues long. The CDR3: CSALTGEDQETQYF. For the CDR3, the DNA is TGCAGTGCCCTGACAGGGGAAGATCAAGAGACCCAGTACTTC.

This clonotype was observed at least ten times. The V call is TRBV29-1, the J call TRBJ2-5; 9 bases are shared with TRBD1. The CDR3 is 14 amino acids. Per germline, CDR1 SQVTM and CDR2 ANQGSEA. V lost 1 base, J lost 4 bases, and 4 bases stayed unmatched. The CDR3 DNA sequence: TGCAGCGTTGAAGGCGCGGGACAGGGAGAGACCCAGTACTTC. This encodes CSVEGAGQGETQYF.

Only a few counts were recorded for this clonotype. The chain couples TRBV5-1 to TRBJ2-3; 7 bases align to TRBD1. V lost 4 bases and J lost 0; bases outside the gene matches: 11. CDR3 length: 17 amino acids. Germline V lookup: CDR1 SGHRS, CDR2 YFSETQ. Here the CDR3 reads CASSVGQRSLSTDTQYF. The CDR3 nucleotides read TGCGCCAGCAGCGTGGGACAGAGGTCTCTTAGCACAGATACGCAGTATTTT.